This record covers a single T cell receptor (beta chain). Its specificity is not known. V was shortened by 4 bases and J by 0 bases, with 13 bases between the two germline ends. CDR1 is MDHEN and CDR2 is SYDVKM in the germline V gene. This CDR3 contains 15 residues. These data originate in a study of identifying expanded T cells in peripheral blood. The assay was immunoSEQ multiplex PCR, and TCRdb's table has in-frame clones only and misses some. The sample has more than 75,000 clones, roughly 90% seen once; the top ten hold about 4.2%. Healthy donors had no documented immune events, such as infections, while sampled. The study's findings and limits: Over approximately two and four weeks, about 15 and 19 clones changed, versus 1.2 between replicates.

The chain joins TRBV28 to TRBJ2-7; D perhaps matches TRBD1 (6 bases). The clonotype originates from a person between 18 and 75 years old in good health. Sequences were obtained from blood. CDR3 in DNA: TGTGCCAGCAGTTCCGCCTCGACAGGCTCCTACGAGCAGTACTTC. This translates into CASSSASTGSYEQYF. Full variable domain (remainder filled in from reference TRBV28 and TRBJ2-7): DVKVTQSSRYLVKRTGEKVFLECVQDMDHENMFWYRQDPGLGLRLIYFSYDVKMKEKGDIPEGYSVSREKKERFSLILESASTNQTSMYLCASSSASTGSYEQYFGPGTRLTVT.